The 32 T cell receptor beta chains reported below all come from one sample, sequenced in a study of molecular identifiers for immune sequencing clone quantification (dated by TCRdb to the late 2010s). Libraries were built with PCR. TCRdb records NextSeq 500 as the sequencer. The public reads were run again by TCRdb, first through fastp at Q25 and then through MiXCR, and only productive beta chains were kept. Rows merge per CDR3 protein into single entries with the most common DNA and genes. The sample contains around 470,000 distinct CDR3 sequences, 25% of them found a single time. Clones ranked in the top ten supply roughly 0.79% of the sample. Sequenced input: naive CD8+ T cells from blood, with Jurkat cell RNA spiked in. Read against the paper, the sample's cell subset or site label means: FACS-sorted CD8+CD4-CCR7+CD45RA+ naive T cells. These receptors came from a human donor in good health. Some libraries in this study had Jurkat cell RNA spiked in.

For this clonotype: Its ends do not fully match the called genes, so a read error is possible. V and J are TRBV5-6 and TRBJ2-7; D tentatively reads TRBD1 or TRBD2 (5 bases each). The CDR3 length is 16 residues. Germline CDR1 reads SGHDT; CDR2 reads YYEEEE. CDR3 in amino acids: CASSPGRRLRSYEQHF. CDR3 bases: TGTGCCAGCAGTCCAGGGAGAAGATTGAGATCCTACGAGCAGCACTTC.

The V call is TRBV7-7, the J call TRBJ1-6, with D perhaps TRBD1 (6 bases). Germline lookup yields CDR1 SSHAT and CDR2 FNYEAQ (reference sequence). Trimming removed 3 bases at V and 4 bases at J, with 19 bases between. The CDR3 runs 18 residues. The CDR3 bases are TGTGCCAGCAGCTTCCCACCCTCGGACAGCTCGTATAATTCACCCCTCCACTTT. Protein: CASSFPPSDSSYNSPLHF.

This clonotype has a handful of counts. This chain uses TRBV27 with TRBJ2-7; 7 positions agree with TRBD1. Germline CDR1 is MNHEY and CDR2 is SMNVEV (reference sequence). The ends lost 11 bases at V and 2 bases at J; junction bases unmatched: 6. The CDR3 contains 12 residues. The CDR3 protein is CAGRDSAYEQYF. In nucleotides, the CDR3 is TGTGCCGGTCGGGACAGCGCCTACGAGCAGTACTTC.

This clonotype was seen ten or more times. V gene TRBV4-3 combines with J gene TRBJ2-3; D remains unclear. CDR3 length equals 13 residues. Germline assignment: CDR1 LGHNA and CDR2 YSLEER. The V end was cut by 1 base, the J end by 4 bases, with 6 bases between. The CDR3 bases are TGCGCCAGCAGCCAAGTAAGCGCAGATACGCAGTATTTT. Its protein product is CASSQVSADTQYF.

The genes are TRBV7-9 and TRBJ2-7; 9 bases are a match to TRBD1. The V gene's germline CDR1 is SEHNR and CDR2 FQNEAQ (reference sequence). The CDR3 loop spans 15 amino acids. The V gene end was trimmed by 10 bases and the J gene end by 2 bases; junction bases not matched to a gene: 12. CDR3 in DNA: TGTGCCAACAGAAAGACAGGGGGTAACACCTACGAGCAGTACTTC. Protein: CANRKTGGNTYEQYF.

To note about this clonotype: One base away lies a much larger clone, so this may be a sequencing read error. The V and J genes are TRBV7-2 and TRBJ2-7, with 8 nucleotides matching TRBD1. The CDR3 has 15 amino acids. The germline V gene encodes CDR1 SGHTA and CDR2 FQGNSA. The DNA for the CDR3 is TGTGCCAGCAGCCCCCCCGGGACAGGTCATTTCGAGCAGCACTTC. Translation gives CASSPPGTGHFEQHF.

This clonotype was picked up many times. The chain is built from TRBV29-1 and TRBJ2-6, with D hard to call. Trimming shortened V by 6 bases and J by 0 bases, and 15 bases separated the two germline ends. Looked up from germline, CDR1 is SQVTM and CDR2 is ANQGSEA. The CDR3 runs to 16 residues. Here the CDR3 DNA reads TGCAGCGTATGGGTGGCCACGTCCTCTGGGGCCAACGTCCTGACTTTC. Its protein product is CSVWVATSSGANVLTF.

CDR3 DNA sequence: TGTGCCAGCAGTCGGACTCCCTCCGTGGAGGGTTACACCTTC. Amino acid sequence: CASSRTPSVEGYTF. The V gene is TRBV7-9, the J gene TRBJ1-2; D uncertain. The CDR3 is made up of 14 amino acids. Germline V CDR1 and CDR2: SEHNR, FQNEAQ (reference sequence). V was cut by 6 bases and J by 11 bases, with 22 bases left in between.

At least ten counts were recorded for this clonotype. V and J are TRBV9 and TRBJ2-3, with D maybe TRBD2 (6 bases). The CDR3 loop spans 16 amino acids. V lost 1 base, J lost 4 bases, and 16 bases lay in between. Looked up from germline, CDR1 is SGDLS and CDR2 is YYNGEE. The CDR3 region is CASSVYGGLESDTQYF. The CDR3 DNA follows: TGTGCCAGCAGCGTATACGGAGGGCTAGAGTCAGATACGCAGTATTTT.

The J gene is TRBJ1-1, the V gene TRBV30, with 8 bases that match TRBD1. Germline values: CDR1 GTSNPN, CDR2 SVGIG (reference sequence). Trimming at V came to 2 bases and at J to 7 bases, leaving 6 bases not matched to a gene. The CDR3 loop spans 13 amino acids. CDR3 DNA sequence: TGTGCCTGGAGTCGAGACAGGGGACTTGAAGCTTTCTTT. Its protein is CAWSRDRGLEAFF.

This clonotype was counted a few times. CDR3 sequence reads: CASSLPGLAVRPSDNEQFF. CDR3 nucleotide sequence: TGTGCCAGCAGCTTGCCGGGACTAGCGGTTCGCCCTTCCGACAATGAGCAGTTCTTC. This chain connects TRBV11-2 to TRBJ2-1; 11 bases agree with TRBD2. The trim removed 3 bases at V and 5 bases at J, leaving 15 bases unmatched. Germline V gene data show CDR1 as SGHAT and CDR2 as FQNNGV. The CDR3 contains 19 residues.

On this clonotype itself: This CDR3 is missing its conserved last phenylalanine or tryptophan, likely due to a read error. No DNA is shown, since the ends of the CDR3 on it are uncertain; the CDR3 is the one TCRdb lists. J is TRBJ2-7 and V is TRBV12-3 or TRBV12-4; no DNA check was done on the table's D call, TRBD1. The CDR3 has 13 amino acids, counting both end residues. This CDR3 reads CASSLAGTKFKYL.

This clonotype was seen a few times. The chain recombines TRBV5-1 with TRBJ2-1; 7 bases fit TRBD1. The germline CDR1 and CDR2 sequences are SGHRS and YFSETQ. This CDR3 is 14 amino acids long. Unmatched junction bases numbered 8, after V lost 5 bases and J lost 6 bases. The DNA of the CDR3 is TGCGCCAGCAGGGGACAACAGGGGTCCAATGAGCAGTTCTTC. Its protein is CASRGQQGSNEQFF.

As regards this clonotype: A clone one base away is much larger, so this may be a read error. This sequence joins TRBV20-1 and TRBJ1-4; D may be TRBD1 (5 bases). The CDR3 is made up of 16 amino acids. Germline loops: CDR1 DFQATT, CDR2 SNEGSKA (reference sequence). CDR3 protein: CSASLGGGGTNEKLVF. The CDR3 DNA follows: TGCAGTGCTAGCCTGGGCGGGGGTGGAACTAATGAAAAACTGGTTTTT.

This clonotype was seen a few times. CDR3 bases: TGCGCCAGCAGCCAAGTTGCAGGGGACAGGGAGCAGTTCTTC. It is translated as CASSQVAGDREQFF. V gene TRBV4-1 combines with J gene TRBJ2-1; 8 bases line up with TRBD1. CDR3 length: 14 amino acids. The germline V gene encodes CDR1 MGHRA and CDR2 YSYEKL. J was trimmed by 10 bases and V by 1 base; bases with no gene match: 6.

This clonotype was counted only a few times. The chain couples TRBV5-1 to TRBJ2-7; D unresolved. Germline V gives CDR1 SGHRS, CDR2 YFSETQ. The CDR3 is 13 amino acids. The V and J ends lost 2 bases and 3 bases respectively, with 9 bases between them. The CDR3 sequence is CASSFAINYEQYF. In DNA, the CDR3 is TGCGCCAGCAGCTTTGCTATAAACTACGAGCAGTACTTC.

This clonotype was observed a few times. This chain uses TRBV7-9 with TRBJ2-7, with TRBD1 as a possible D gene (6 bases). The length of the CDR3 is 14 residues. Germline-derived CDR1 and CDR2 are SEHNR and FQNEAQ (reference sequence). V was clipped by 5 bases and J by 0 bases, with 11 bases between them. CDR3 DNA: TGTGCCAGCAGCATTGGACAGAGCTCCTACGAGCAGTACTTC. Protein product: CASSIGQSSYEQYF.

The sample holds many counts of this clonotype. The rearrangement links TRBV6-5 to TRBJ2-7; D is uncertain. Trimming stripped 2 bases from V and 6 bases from J, with 11 bases between. This CDR3 is built from 13 residues. Looked up from germline, CDR1 is MNHEY and CDR2 is SVGAGI. The CDR3 protein is CASSYAAVGEQYF. CDR3 coding DNA: TGTGCCAGCAGTTACGCCGCGGTGGGCGAGCAGTACTTC.

This clonotype was observed many times. V gene TRBV21-1 combines with J gene TRBJ2-7; the table names TRBD2, a call not compared with the DNA. TRBV21-1 is an annotated pseudogene. The CDR3 extends over 16 amino acids. The CDR3 here is CASSKKQRRTAREQYF. In nucleotides, the CDR3 is TGTGCCAGCAGCAAAAAACAGCGGAGGACTGCTCGGGAGCAGTACTTC.

This clonotype was recorded a few times. The chain is built from TRBV9 and TRBJ2-1; no reliable D call. The ends were cut back, 0 bases at V and 8 bases at J, with 9 bases in the middle. Germline V gene data show CDR1 as SGDLS and CDR2 as YYNGEE. The CDR3 totals 13 residues. The CDR3 DNA is TGTGCCAGCAGCGTAGGTGGATCGGATGAGCAGTTCTTC. Residues: CASSVGGSDEQFF.

Points on this clonotype: The germline gene is not matched at one end of the junction; a read error may be the cause. J is TRBJ2-1 and V is TRBV4-3; 8 bases are shared with TRBD2. Per germline, CDR1 LGHNA and CDR2 YSLEER. This CDR3 comprises 15 residues. The CDR3 bases are TGCGCCAGCAGCCAAGATGGTCTAGCGGGCAATGGGCAGTTCTTC. This sequence encodes CASSQDGLAGNGQFF.

The CDR3 sequence is CASSHGQAIDGNQPQHF. The CDR3, as DNA: TGTGCCAGCAGTCACGGACAGGCAATTGATGGCAATCAGCCCCAGCATTTT. The J gene is TRBJ1-5, the V gene TRBV12-3 or TRBV12-4, with 7 bases fitting TRBD1. The CDR3 covers 17 residues. V gave up 5 bases and J gave up 2 bases; unmatched junction bases: 12.

This clonotype was seen a few times. V usage is TRBV4-1 and J usage is TRBJ1-1; maybe TRBD1 (6 bases). V was shortened by 5 bases and J by 4 bases, with 14 bases between the two germline ends. CDR1 MGHRA and CDR2 YSYEKL come from the germline V gene. The CDR3 extends over 14 amino acids. The CDR3 sequence is CASSWGAPGTEAFF. Here the CDR3 DNA reads TGCGCCAGCAGCTGGGGGGCTCCGGGCACTGAAGCTTTCTTT.

About this clonotype itself: At one end, the junction sequence differs from germline, possibly due to a read error. The V gene is TRBV7-8, the J gene TRBJ2-2; the D call may be TRBD1 or TRBD2 (5 bases each). This CDR3 spans 15 amino acids. Looked up from germline, CDR1 is SGHVS and CDR2 is FQNEAQ. CDR3 in DNA: TGTGCCAGCAGCCTCAAATCGCAGGGCACCGGGGAGCTGGTTTTT. Its protein is CASSLKSQGTGELVF.

This clonotype showed up many times. The chain couples TRBV5-1 to TRBJ2-7; 7 nucleotides align to TRBD1. From germline, CDR1 is SGHRS and CDR2 YFSETQ. V lost 0 bases, J lost 4 bases, and 4 bases stayed unmatched. The CDR3 is 14 residues long. CDR3 bases: TGCGCCAGCAGCTTGGTTGAGGGGGCGTACGAGCAGTACTTC. Its protein product is CASSLVEGAYEQYF.

The chain employs TRBV7-9 and TRBJ1-5, with D uncertain. The CDR3 loop spans 16 amino acids. The V end lost 3 bases, the J end lost 2 bases, and 14 bases lay between the germline ends. Germline CDR1 is SEHNR and CDR2 is FQNEAQ (reference sequence). The chain's CDR3 is CASSLPGSAGNQPQHF. The CDR3 DNA reads TGTGCCAGCAGCTTGCCCGGGTCGGCGGGCAATCAGCCCCAGCATTTT. Supplemented by reference TRBV7-9 and TRBJ1-5, the full variable domain reads DTGVSQNPRHKITKRGQNVTFRCDPISEHNRLYWYRQTLGQGPEFLTYFQNEAQLEKSRLLSDRFSAERPKGSFSTLEIQRTEQGDSAMYLCASSLPGSAGNQPQHFGDGTRLSIL.

This clonotype has more than one count but fewer than ten. The V call is TRBV5-4, the J call TRBJ2-3; 14 bases are a match to TRBD2. This CDR3 has 17 amino acids. The junction had 6 bases not matched to a gene; V was cut back by 4 bases and J by 2 bases. Germline-derived CDR1 and CDR2 are SGHNT and YYREEE (reference sequence). The CDR3 protein is CASSGGLAGGNTDTQYF. The CDR3 nucleotides are TGTGCCAGCAGCGGAGGACTAGCGGGGGGAAACACAGATACGCAGTATTTT. Full variable domain (missing parts from reference TRBV5-4 and TRBJ2-3): ETGVTQSPTHLIKTRGQQVTLRCSSQSGHNTVSWYQQALGQGPQFIFQYYREEENGRGNFPPRFSGLQFPNYSSELNVNALELDDSALYLCASSGGLAGGNTDTQYFGPGTRLTVL.

This clonotype was seen more than once but under ten times. The chain links TRBV7-9 to TRBJ2-7; a possible D gene is TRBD1 (6 bases). The CDR3 runs to 16 residues. Trimming left V 5 bases short and J 2 bases short, with 19 bases between. Germline lookup yields CDR1 SEHNR and CDR2 FQNEAQ (reference sequence). CDR3 nucleotide sequence: TGTGCCAGCAGCACTCCTCAGGACAGTAGGGCCTACGAGCAGTACTTC. It translates to CASSTPQDSRAYEQYF.

The V and J genes are TRBV7-9 and TRBJ2-2; unclear D gene. The V and J ends lost 3 bases and 6 bases respectively, with 8 bases between them. Germline V gene lookup returns CDR1 SEHNR and CDR2 FQNEAQ (reference sequence). This CDR3 region has 13 residues. CDR3 sequence: CASSFPSSGELFF. In DNA form, the CDR3 reads TGTGCCAGCAGCTTCCCCAGTTCCGGGGAGCTGTTTTTT.

Only one count was recorded for this clonotype. This may stem from a read error, because a much larger clone lies one nucleotide away. V is TRBV7-9 and J is TRBJ2-2, with D maybe TRBD2 (6 bases). This CDR3 is built from 15 residues. Germline CDR1 and CDR2: SEHNR and FQNEAQ (reference sequence). CDR3: CASSPPPGSGGELSF. The CDR3 DNA reads TGTGCCAGCAGCCCCCCCCCTGGATCGGGCGGGGAGCTGTCTTTT. The full variable domain, its missing parts supplied by reference TRBV7-9 and TRBJ2-2, is DTGVSQNPRHKITKRGQNVTFRCDPISEHNRLYWYRQTLGQGPEFLTYFQNEAQLEKSRLLSDRFSAERPKGSFSTLEIQRTEQGDSAMYLCASSPPPGSGGELSFGEGSRLTVL.

This clonotype has a count of ten or more. The chain links TRBV7-8 to TRBJ2-2, with 7 bases lining up with TRBD2. The germline gives CDR1 SGHVS, CDR2 FQNEAQ. This CDR3 comprises 15 residues. Trimming cost V 5 bases and J 3 bases; bases outside gene matches: 6. CDR3 DNA: TGTGCCAGCAGCCCCGGGGAGGGTTACACCGGGGAGCTGTTTTTT. Protein: CASSPGEGYTGELFF.

J is TRBJ2-7 and V is TRBV6-6; TRBD2 is a possible D gene (5 bases). V lost 1 base and J lost 2, with 6 bases in between. CDR1 MNHNY and CDR2 SVGAGI come from the germline V gene (reference sequence). The CDR3 runs to 13 residues. The CDR3 sequence: CASSYWEPYEQYF. The CDR3 nucleotides read TGTGCCAGCAGTTACTGGGAGCCCTACGAGCAGTACTTC.